This T cell receptor (beta chain) emerged from a study of OX40 agonist ivuxolimab in advanced cancers. Excluded were patients having autoimmune disease history or systemic immunosuppression. Germline CDR1 and CDR2: SGHTA and FQGNSA. The CDR3 has 14 amino acids. V lost 5 bases and J 7 bases, leaving 15 bases between the germline ends. With respect to this clone: Its specificity is unknown.

TCRdb keeps only in-frame clones here, not all; method: immunoSEQ multiplex PCR. The sample has approximately 81,000 clones; more than 75% are singletons. Study-level results: On average, CD8+ T cells showed a greater number of expanded clones than CD4+.

Sequences were derived from CD4+ or CD8+ T cells sorted from blood, sampled in a trial of the OX40 agonist ivuxolimab. This receptor was identified in an adult with an advanced solid tumor such as melanoma, head and neck, liver or kidney cancer. The chain carries TRBV7-2 and TRBJ1-5; D possibly corresponds to TRBD1 (6 bases). CDR3: CASSLRDTGQPQHF. The CDR3, as DNA: TGTGCCAGCAGCCTCCGGGACACAGGACAGCCCCAGCATTTT.